The rows below give T cell receptor beta chains drawn from one sample of a study of tumor-infiltrating lymphocytes in oesophageal squamous cell carcinoma. TCRdb used MiXCR to reprocess the PCR reads, holding one entry per CDR3 protein. The sample yields under 20,000 distinct CDR3 sequences, about 50% seen once. Sequenced: esophageal tumor tissue. The receptors stem from a male donor with esophageal squamous cell carcinoma. The conserved cysteine and the conserved F or W are not part of the CDR3 here. The order of the fields is J gene, CDR3 length, clone size, V gene, CDR3 protein. Size is omitted from some rows. Given values are once, few, many or a class for expanded clones.

TRBJ2-5	16	.	TRBV7-2	ASSLGTGLAGGRETQY
TRBJ2-3	14	.	TRBV7-8	ASSLAKQSPTDTQY
TRBJ1-6	12	.	TRBV28	ASSEDRELNIQY
TRBJ1-3	12	.	TRBV9	ASSVLGAGNTIY
TRBJ2-7	12	many	TRBV6-2/TRBV6-3	ASSLRQGADEQY
TRBJ2-1	12	few	TRBV7-3	ASSLGGLSNEQF
TRBJ2-3	15	medium-sized	TRBV7-8	ASSHGVAGINTDTQY
TRBJ2-7	12	many	TRBV6-6	ASSYSYRTYEQY
TRBJ2-4	11	.	TRBV11-2	ASSSRTAPREY
.	17	.	TRBV28	ASSFEIPGLAGETYEQY
.	11	once	TRBV6-6	ASERQRYNEQF
TRBJ2-3	11	.	TRBV6-6	ASSTPGQNTQY
TRBJ1-1	11	.	TRBV7-2	ASTSYYDTEAF
TRBJ2-2	14	.	TRBV7-6	ASRALGGPNTGELF
TRBJ2-5	11	many	TRBV18	ASSPGTEETQY
TRBJ2-7	12	many	TRBV2	ASRDYRGAYEQY
.	10	.	TRBV6-8	ASSYIRDEQF
TRBJ2-1	13	few	TRBV7-3	ASSLERTSYNEQF
TRBJ1-1	11	.	TRBV7-6	ASKRTGNTEAF
TRBJ2-4	14	.	TRBV7-4	ASSLGTLGGGGEQY
TRBJ2-5	12	many	TRBV27	ASSSADRGETQY
TRBJ1-1	11	medium-sized	TRBV7-6	ASSLGTVTEAF